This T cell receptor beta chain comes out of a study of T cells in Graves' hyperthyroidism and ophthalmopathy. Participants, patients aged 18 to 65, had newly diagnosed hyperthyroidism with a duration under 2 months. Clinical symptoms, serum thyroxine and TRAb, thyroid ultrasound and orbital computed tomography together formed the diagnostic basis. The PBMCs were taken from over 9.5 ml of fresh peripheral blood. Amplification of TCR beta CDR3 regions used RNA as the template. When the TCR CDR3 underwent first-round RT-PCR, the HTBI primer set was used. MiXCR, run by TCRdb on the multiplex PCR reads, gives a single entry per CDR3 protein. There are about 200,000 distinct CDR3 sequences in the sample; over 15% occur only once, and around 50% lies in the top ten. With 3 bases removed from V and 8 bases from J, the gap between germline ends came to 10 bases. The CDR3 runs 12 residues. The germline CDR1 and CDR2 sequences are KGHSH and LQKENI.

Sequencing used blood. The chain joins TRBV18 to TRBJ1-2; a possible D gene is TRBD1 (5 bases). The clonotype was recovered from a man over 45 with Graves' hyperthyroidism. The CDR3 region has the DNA TGTGCCAGCTCACCCTCCGGGGCGGGCTACACCTTC. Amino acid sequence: CASSPSGAGYTF.